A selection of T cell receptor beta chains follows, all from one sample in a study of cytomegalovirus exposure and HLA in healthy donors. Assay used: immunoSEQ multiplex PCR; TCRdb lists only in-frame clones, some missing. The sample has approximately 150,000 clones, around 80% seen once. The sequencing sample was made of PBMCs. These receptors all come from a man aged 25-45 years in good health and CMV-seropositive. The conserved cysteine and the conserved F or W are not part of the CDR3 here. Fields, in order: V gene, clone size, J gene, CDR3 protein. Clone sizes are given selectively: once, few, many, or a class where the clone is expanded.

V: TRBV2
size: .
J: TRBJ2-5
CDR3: ASRPGAVQETQY

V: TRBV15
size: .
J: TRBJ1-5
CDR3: ATSRDRGASNQPQH

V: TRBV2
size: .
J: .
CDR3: ASSEGTTYEQY

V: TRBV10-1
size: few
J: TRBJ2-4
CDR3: ASSESTRDAKLAKNSQY

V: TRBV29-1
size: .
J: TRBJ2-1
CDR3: SASTDYNEQF

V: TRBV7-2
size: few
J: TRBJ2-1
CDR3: ASTNRREGYNEQF

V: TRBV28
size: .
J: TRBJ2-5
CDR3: ASRSRAFQETQY

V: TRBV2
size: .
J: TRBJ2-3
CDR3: ASSEASPRNTDTQY

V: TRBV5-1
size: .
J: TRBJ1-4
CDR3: ASSITQNEKLF

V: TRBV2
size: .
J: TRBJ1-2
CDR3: ASSDVPGYGYT

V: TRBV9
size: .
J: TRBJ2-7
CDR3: ASSVRPGTGARVEQY

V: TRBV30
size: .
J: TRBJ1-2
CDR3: AWSVVDYMGYT

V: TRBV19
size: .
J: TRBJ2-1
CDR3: ASTVAGPASYNEQF

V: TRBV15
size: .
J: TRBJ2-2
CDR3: ATSSLAAVGAGELF

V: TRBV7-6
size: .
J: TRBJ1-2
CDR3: ASSLGRQGLGGYT

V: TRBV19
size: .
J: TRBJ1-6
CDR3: ASSLTGTGTNSPLH

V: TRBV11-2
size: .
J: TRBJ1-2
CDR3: ASSLGTWGDYGYT